Sequencing of this T cell receptor (beta chain) was carried out in a study of PD-L1 blockade in urothelial cancer. Study overall: It was at 3 weeks (second dose) and 6 weeks after treatment start that blood was analyzed. Median blood clonality was roughly 0.087, with 75,000 to 100,000 unique TCRs.

V trimming: 3 bases; J trimming: 4 bases; junction bases outside the gene matches: 7. The CDR3 is 15 residues long. CDR1 and CDR2 (germline): SEHNR, FQNEAQ (reference sequence). Stated time point: peripheral blood 6 weeks after treatment start. The assay was immunoSEQ multiplex PCR, and TCRdb's table has in-frame clones only and misses some. In the table there are 29,000 or so clones, 75% to 85% of which are singletons. The rearrangement joins TRBV7-9 to TRBJ2-7; 9 bases agree with TRBD2. Sequencing was performed on PBMCs, taken around atezolizumab (anti-PD-L1) treatment. This clonotype was sampled from a man between 65 and 80 years old with urothelial cancer. For the CDR3, the DNA is TGTGCCAGCAGCTTTATAGCGGGAGTGGGGTACGAGCAGTACTTC. This translates into CASSFIAGVGYEQYF.